This entry lists 18 T cell receptor beta chains sequenced from one sample in a study of T cells after yellow fever vaccination. Each CDR3 protein is one row after TCRdb ran MiXCR on the 5' RACE reads. The sample carries around 310,000 distinct CDR3 sequences, 3.5% to 4.5% recorded once. The sequenced sample was PBMCs, obtained 15 days after the yellow fever booster vaccination. The receptors originated from a man younger than 35 who received the YFV17D yellow fever vaccine.

The chain carries TRBV6-5 and TRBJ1-3; 11 bases map to TRBD1. V lost 6 bases, J lost 0 bases, and 1 base stayed unmatched. In germline, CDR1 is MNHEY, CDR2 SVGAGI. The CDR3 spans 15 residues. DNA for the CDR3: TGTGCCAGCAGGGGGACAGGGGGCTCTGGAAACACCATATATTTT. It specifies CASRGTGGSGNTIYF.

This clonotype has at least ten counts. Here the CDR3 DNA reads TGTGCCAGCAGCCGATCGGGACAGGGTTACAATGAGCAGTTCTTC. Protein sequence: CASSRSGQGYNEQFF. The chain is built from TRBV7-3 and TRBJ2-1; 9 bases are shared with TRBD1. The V gene end was trimmed by 5 bases and the J gene end by 4 bases; junction bases not matched to a gene: 6. The CDR3 length is 15 residues. CDR1 is SGHTA and CDR2 is FQGTGA in the germline V gene.

This clonotype was detected only a few times. The chain combines TRBV20-1 with TRBJ1-2, with D unclear. The CDR3 is 13 residues long. Trimming left V 1 base short and J 4 bases short, with 10 bases between. Germline V CDR1 and CDR2: DFQATT, SNEGSKA (reference sequence). DNA of the CDR3: TGCAGTGCTAGAGGCCCAGTCAGCTATGGCTACACCTTC. It translates to CSARGPVSYGYTF.

This clonotype was counted many times. V usage is TRBV9 and J usage is TRBJ2-3; either TRBD1 or TRBD2 may supply D (5 bases each). CDR3 length: 16 residues. Trimming cost V 0 bases and J 1 base, with 12 bases left between them. Looked up from germline, CDR1 is SGDLS and CDR2 is YYNGEE. The CDR3 sequence is CASSVDPGRGTDTQYF. The CDR3 DNA is TGTGCCAGCAGCGTAGACCCGGGGCGGGGCACAGATACGCAGTATTTT.

This clonotype was observed many times. The chain recombines TRBV7-9 with TRBJ2-7; D possibly corresponds to TRBD1 (6 bases). The CDR3 runs to 15 residues. Germline V lookup: CDR1 SEHNR, CDR2 FQNEAQ (reference sequence). With 5 bases removed from V and 0 bases from J, the gap between germline ends came to 14 bases. The CDR3 nucleotides read TGTGCCAGCAGCAAAGGGGGTGTCAACTCCTACGAGCAGTACTTC. It specifies CASSKGGVNSYEQYF. The whole variable domain, filled in from reference TRBV7-9 and TRBJ2-7, reads DTGVSQNPRHKITKRGQNVTFRCDPISEHNRLYWYRQTLGQGPEFLTYFQNEAQLEKSRLLSDRFSAERPKGSFSTLEIQRTEQGDSAMYLCASSKGGVNSYEQYFGPGTRLTVT.

This clonotype was recorded at least ten times. The chain carries TRBV12-3 or TRBV12-4 and TRBJ2-3, with D perhaps matching TRBD1 or TRBD2 (6 bases each). The ends were cut back, 6 bases at V and 1 base at J, with 17 bases in the middle. The CDR3 loop spans 16 amino acids. CDR3 DNA: TGTGCCAGCAGAGACCTCGGGGGCTCCGGCACAGATACGCAGTATTTT. Its protein product is CASRDLGGSGTDTQYF.

In its sample, this clonotype was seen many times. The J gene is TRBJ2-3, the V gene TRBV28; D remains unclear. Trimming stripped 4 bases from V and 1 base from J, with 15 bases between. The CDR3 extends over 16 amino acids. Germline loops: CDR1 MDHEN, CDR2 SYDVKM. The CDR3 region has the DNA TGTGCCAGCAGTTCTGACAATCCCGGAGGCACAGATACGCAGTATTTT. The encoded protein is CASSSDNPGGTDTQYF.

This clonotype was detected many times. Written as DNA, the CDR3 is TGTGCCAGCAGCCCCGTGGGGAGGGATACGCAGTATTTT. It encodes CASSPVGRDTQYF. This rearrangement joins TRBV5-6 to TRBJ2-3, with D possibly TRBD2 on 6 matching bases. There are 13 residues in the CDR3. Germline values: CDR1 SGHDT, CDR2 YYEEEE. V gave up 4 bases and J gave up 6 bases, with 12 bases separating them.

This clonotype was counted ten times or more. The chain has TRBV12-3 or TRBV12-4 and TRBJ2-5, with 12 bases identical to TRBD2. The CDR3 contains 14 residues. Trimming removed 5 bases from V and 9 bases from J; junction bases left unmatched: 7. The CDR3 is CASSPTSGGLAQYF. Written as DNA, the CDR3 is TGTGCCAGCAGTCCGACTAGCGGGGGTTTGGCCCAGTACTTC.

The rearrangement uses TRBV15 and TRBJ1-5; the D is unclear. The CDR3 is 12 residues long. Per the germline V gene, CDR1 is LNHNV and CDR2 is YYDKDF (reference sequence). V lost 5 bases to trimming and J lost 1 base, with 3 bases between them. The CDR3 here is CATSSSNQPQHF. CDR3 coding DNA: TGTGCCACCAGCTCAAGCAATCAGCCCCAGCATTTT.

On this clonotype itself: The junction does not match germline at one end; this may be a read error. The J gene is TRBJ2-5, the V gene TRBV7-7, with 9 positions matching TRBD2. Per the germline V gene, CDR1 is SSHAT and CDR2 is FNYEAQ (reference sequence). The length of the CDR3 is 15 residues. The chain's CDR3 is CASSLRAGGQETQYF. As DNA, the CDR3 is TGTGCTAGCAGCTTGCGAGCGGGGGGCCAAGAGACCCAGTACTTC. The full variable domain, its missing parts supplied by reference TRBV7-7 and TRBJ2-5, is GAGVSQSPRYKVTKRGQDVTLRCDPISSHATLYWYQQALGQGPEFLTYFNYEAQPDKSGLPSDRFSAERPEGSISTLTIQRTEQRDSAMYRCASSLRAGGQETQYFGPGTRLLVL.

This clonotype was counted between two and nine times. This sequence joins TRBV4-1 and TRBJ2-6; unclear D gene. This CDR3 region has 16 residues. CDR1 MGHRA and CDR2 YSYEKL come from the germline V gene. The V end was cut by 0 bases, the J end by 2 bases, with 8 bases between. In nucleotides, the CDR3 is TGCGCCAGCAGCCAAGATGCTGGGGCTGGGGCCAACGTCCTGACTTTC. Translating it yields CASSQDAGAGANVLTF.

This clonotype has just a few counts. This chain uses TRBV20-1 with TRBJ2-7; D is perhaps TRBD2 (5 bases). The germline V and J ends were trimmed by 0 bases and 9 bases, with 18 bases remaining between them. This CDR3 is built from 14 residues. Germline V CDR1 and CDR2: DFQATT, SNEGSKA (reference sequence). CDR3 coding DNA: TGCAGTGCTAGAGATCTGAGGGCAGGCCCGGGGCAGTACGTC. Amino acids: CSARDLRAGPGQYV.

This clonotype has a handful of counts. V usage is TRBV29-1 and J usage is TRBJ2-3, with unresolved D. CDR1 and CDR2 (germline): SQVTM, ANQGSEA. V lost 2 bases and J 2 bases, leaving 8 bases between the germline ends. This CDR3 comprises 13 residues. CDR3 sequence (DNA): TGCAGCGTTGAAACTACTTACACAGATACGCAGTATTTT. Amino acid sequence: CSVETTYTDTQYF.

The V and J genes are TRBV4-1 and TRBJ2-5, with 7 bases matching TRBD1. Per the germline V gene, CDR1 is MGHRA and CDR2 is YSYEKL. CDR3 length: 14 amino acids. The junction had 7 bases not matched to a gene; V was cut back by 5 bases and J by 4 bases. This CDR3 is CASSSRQGIETQYF. The CDR3 DNA follows: TGCGCCAGCAGCTCCAGACAGGGTATAGAGACCCAGTACTTC.

This clonotype was recorded a few times. V gene TRBV27 combines with J gene TRBJ1-2; D might be TRBD1 (5 bases). This CDR3 has 12 residues. V lost 9 bases and J lost 5, with 13 bases in between. Germline-derived CDR1 and CDR2 are MNHEY and SMNVEV (reference sequence). CDR3 coding DNA: TGTGCCAGTAGACGGGGGTTGTATGGCTACACCTTC. Translation: CASRRGLYGYTF.

This clonotype was seen more than once but under ten times. The CDR3 bases are TGTGCCAGCAGCCCTTCAGTTTCCGGGACAGGGGGCTTAGGTCAGCCCCAGCATTTT. Its protein product is CASSPSVSGTGGLGQPQHF. V usage is TRBV7-9 and J usage is TRBJ1-5; 12 bases map to TRBD1. Trimming took 5 bases from V and 6 from J; bases not matched to a gene: 17. The CDR3 runs 19 residues. Germline CDR1 is SEHNR and CDR2 is FQNEAQ (reference sequence).

This clonotype was seen a handful of times. The genes are TRBV7-2 and TRBJ2-5; D unresolved. The CDR3 sequence is 14 residues long. Germline V gene lookup returns CDR1 SGHTA and CDR2 FQGNSA. Trimming cost V 4 bases and J 1 base, with 10 bases left between them. The CDR3 protein is CASSSSQVQETQYF. The CDR3 coding sequence is TGTGCCAGCAGCTCCTCCCAAGTCCAAGAGACCCAGTACTTC.